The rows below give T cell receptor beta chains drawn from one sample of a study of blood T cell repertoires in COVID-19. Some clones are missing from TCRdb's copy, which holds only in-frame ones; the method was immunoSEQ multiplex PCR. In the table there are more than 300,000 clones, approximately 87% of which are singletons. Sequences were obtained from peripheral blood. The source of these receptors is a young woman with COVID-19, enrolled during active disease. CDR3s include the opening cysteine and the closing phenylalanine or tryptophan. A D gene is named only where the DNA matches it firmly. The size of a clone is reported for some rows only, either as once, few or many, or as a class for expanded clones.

CASSKRLAGATDTQYF	TGTGCCAGCAGTAAAAGACTAGCGGGAGCCACAGATACGCAGTATTTT	TRBV2	TRBJ2-3	-	TRBD2
CAWDNTGQDGQYF	TGTGCCTGGGATAATACCGGACAGGACGGGCAGTACTTC	TRBV30	TRBJ2-7	-	TRBD1
CASSSPGILYGYTF	TGTGCCAGCAGCTCCCCCGGGATCCTCTATGGCTACACCTTC	TRBV28	TRBJ1-2	-	-
CASSLALSNYGYTF	TGTGCCAGCAGCTTAGCTCTTTCGAACTATGGCTACACCTTC	TRBV7-2	TRBJ1-2	-	-
CASSVVGQGAEQYF	TGTGCCAGCAGCGTAGTGGGACAGGGCGCCGAGCAGTACTTC	TRBV9	TRBJ2-7	-	TRBD1
CASSSGQGYGELFF	TGTGCCAGCAGCTCGGGACAGGGGTACGGGGAGCTGTTTTTT	TRBV7-8	TRBJ2-2	-	TRBD1
CATAGFLNGDRFF	TGTGCCACCGCAGGGTTTCTGAACGGAGATCGGTTCTTC	TRBV27	TRBJ2-1	-	-
CASSPTINEKLFF	TGTGCCAGCAGCCCAACAATTAATGAAAAACTGTTTTTT	TRBV11-2	TRBJ1-4	-	-
CASSLRQGWHEQYF	TGTGCCAGCAGCTTAAGACAGGGGTGGCACGAGCAGTACTTC	TRBV13	TRBJ2-7	-	TRBD1
CASSRGGGGNTEAFF	TGTGCCAGCAGCCGAGGGGGCGGAGGGAACACTGAAGCTTTCTTT	TRBV6-2/TRBV6-3	TRBJ1-1	-	TRBD1
CAISASGRELFF	TGTGCCATCAGTGCCTCAGGGAGGGAACTGTTTTTT	TRBV10-3	TRBJ1-4	-	-
CASSQDLAGPYNEQFF	TGCGCCAGCAGCCAAGATCTAGCGGGGCCCTACAATGAGCAGTTCTTC	TRBV4-3	TRBJ2-1	-	TRBD2
CASSLGRGSGRPDTQYF	TGTGCCAGCAGCTTGGGCCGGGGTAGCGGGAGACCAGATACGCAGTATTTT	TRBV5-4	TRBJ2-3	many	TRBD2
CASSSVPGQEWREKLFF	TGTGCCAGCAGTTCCGTCCCGGGACAGGAGTGGAGGGAAAAACTGTTTTTT	TRBV28	TRBJ1-4	-	TRBD1
CASSSTGARYEQYF	TGTGCCAGCAGTTCGACAGGGGCGAGGTACGAGCAGTACTTC	TRBV6-6	TRBJ2-7	-	TRBD1
CASSFSDRTGNTIYF	TGTGCCAGCAGCTTTTCCGACAGAACTGGAAACACCATATATTTT	TRBV7-8	TRBJ1-3	few	-
CATSDSATGSTYNEQFF	TGTGCCACCAGTGATTCCGCGACAGGGTCTACCTACAATGAGCAGTTCTTC	TRBV24-1	TRBJ2-1	-	TRBD1
CASSFRSSGNTIYF	TGTGCCAGCAGTTTCCGGAGCTCTGGAAACACCATATATTTT	TRBV28	TRBJ1-3	-	-
CASSPQGKNEQFF	TGTGCCAGTAGCCCTCAGGGCAAAAATGAGCAGTTCTTC	TRBV19	TRBJ2-1	-	-
CASSQDLPGANEKLFF	TGTGCCAGCAGCCAAGATTTACCCGGGGCTAATGAAAAACTGTTTTTT	TRBV3-1/TRBV3-2	TRBJ1-4	-	-
CASSPSGQVETQYF	TGTGCCAGCTCACCATCGGGACAGGTGGAGACCCAGTACTTC	TRBV18	TRBJ2-5	-	TRBD1
CASSVLAPYNEQFF	TGTGCCAGCAGCGTACTAGCACCGTACAATGAGCAGTTCTTC	TRBV9	TRBJ2-1	-	-
CASSISGLAGAEQFF	TGTGCCAGCAGTATATCCGGACTAGCGGGAGCTGAGCAGTTCTTC	TRBV27	TRBJ2-1	-	TRBD2
CASSEAGGGRGYTF	TGTGCCAGCAGTGAAGCAGGCGGGGGCAGAGGCTACACCTTC	TRBV6-1	TRBJ1-2	-	-
CASRVGAGGPREQYF	TGCGCCAGCAGGGTGGGGGCAGGGGGTCCTCGGGAGCAGTACTTC	TRBV5-1	TRBJ2-7	-	TRBD1
CSGRQGARMETQYF	TGCAGCGGCAGACAGGGGGCGCGTATGGAGACCCAATACTTC	TRBV29-1	TRBJ2-5	-	TRBD1
CASSLGPLGTSTDTQYF	TGTGCCAGCAGTTTAGGGCCCCTCGGGACAAGCACAGATACGCAGTATTTT	TRBV28	TRBJ2-3	-	-
CASSLGFRFWGYTF	TGTGCCAGCAGTTTAGGCTTCAGGTTCTGGGGCTACACCTTC	TRBV27	TRBJ1-2	-	-
CASSSSEVYEQYF	TGTGCCAGCAGCTCTAGCGAGGTCTACGAGCAGTACTTC	TRBV7-6	TRBJ2-7	-	-
CASSFLRALDSYEQYF	TGTGCCAGCAGTTTTTTGCGGGCGCTGGACTCCTACGAGCAGTACTTC	TRBV27	TRBJ2-7	-	-
CASSPGFQAFF	TGTGCCAGCAGCCCAGGGTTCCAAGCTTTCTTT	TRBV7-8	TRBJ1-1	-	-
CASSQEGTQYF	TGTGCCAGCAGCCAGGAGGGGACCCAGTACTTC	TRBV7-2	TRBJ2-5	-	-
CASRGGGFPNQFF	TGTGCCAGCAGAGGGGGAGGGTTCCCCAACCAGTTCTTC	TRBV6-5	TRBJ2-1	-	-
CSVQTNSYEQYF	TGCAGCGTGCAGACTAATTCCTACGAGCAGTACTTC	TRBV29-1	TRBJ2-7	-	-
CSVAPGLAYEQYF	TGCAGCGTCGCTCCGGGGTTGGCCTACGAGCAGTACTTC	TRBV29-1	TRBJ2-7	-	-
CASSPQHPGTGYEKLFF	TGTGCCAGCAGCCCCCAGCATCCCGGGACAGGGTATGAAAAACTGTTTTTT	TRBV11-2	TRBJ1-4	-	TRBD1
CASREQGGGTEAFF	TGTGCCAGCAGGGAACAGGGTGGGGGCACTGAAGCTTTCTTT	TRBV7-2	TRBJ1-1	-	-
CATREGSGELFF	TGTGCCACCAGGGAGGGGTCCGGGGAGCTGTTTTTT	TRBV24-1	TRBJ2-2	-	-
CASSEGVAGGDEQFF	TGCGCCAGCAGTGAGGGGGTAGCGGGAGGCGATGAGCAGTTCTTC	TRBV10-1	TRBJ2-1	-	TRBD2
CASSPPPSYEQYF	TGTGCCAGCAGTCCCCCCCCGTCCTACGAGCAGTACTTC	TRBV28	TRBJ2-7	-	-
CASSLIIAGVTNEQFF	TGTGCCAGCAGCCTAATTATAGCGGGAGTTACGAATGAGCAGTTCTTC	TRBV11-2	TRBJ2-1	-	TRBD2
CSASGLAGGAGELFF	TGCAGTGCTAGTGGGTTAGCGGGAGGCGCCGGGGAGCTGTTTTTT	TRBV20-1	TRBJ2-2	-	TRBD2
CASSPLTGGVDTQYF	TGTGCCAGCAGCCCCCTCACGGGAGGGGTAGATACGCAGTATTTT	TRBV6-2/TRBV6-3	TRBJ2-3	-	TRBD2
CASSRHPTGGYGYTF	TGTGCCAGCAGCCGCCACCCCACCGGGGGCTATGGCTACACCTTC	TRBV9	TRBJ1-2	-	-
CASSLTSNEQYF	TGTGCCAGCAGCTTAACTTCCAACGAGCAGTACTTC	TRBV7-8	TRBJ2-7	-	-
CASHPGVDSSYEQYF	TGTGCCAGCCACCCGGGAGTAGATAGCTCCTACGAGCAGTACTTC	TRBV11-1	TRBJ2-7	-	-